Listed below are T cell receptor beta chains from one sample, sequenced in a study of blood T cell repertoires in COVID-19. Produced via immunoSEQ multiplex PCR; TCRdb's table is partial and in-frame only. The sample has roughly 26,000 clones, roughly 94% seen once. Sequenced material: peripheral blood. Receptors were obtained from a human donor with active COVID-19. The donor label of this sample is uncertain. CDR3s include the opening cysteine and the closing phenylalanine or tryptophan. A D gene is named only where the DNA matches it firmly. Part of the rows lack a size; the others show once, few, many or a class for expanded clones.

V	J	D	size	CDR3	DNA
TRBV28	TRBJ2-4	TRBD1	.	CASSFRGGGNKNIQYF	TGTGCCAGCAGTTTCCGAGGGGGCGGAAACAAAAACATTCAGTACTTC
TRBV10-3	TRBJ2-5	TRBD2	.	CATRGWGGGGHGTQYF	TGTGCCACCCGGGGGTGGGGCGGCGGGGGGCACGGGACCCAGTACTTC
TRBV30	TRBJ2-7	.	.	CAWSGRQRPLKQYF	TGTGCCTGGAGTGGGAGACAGCGCCCCTTGAAGCAGTACTTC
TRBV12-5	TRBJ2-2	TRBD1	once	CASGPTTGDDTGELFF	TGTGCTAGTGGCCCTACCACAGGGGATGACACCGGGGAGCTGTTTTTT
TRBV2	TRBJ2-1	.	.	CASRPTAGSYNEQFF	TGTGCCAGCAGACCGACGGCGGGGTCCTACAATGAGCAGTTCTTC
TRBV27	TRBJ2-1	TRBD2	once	CASSLYGTSGIYEQFF	TGTGCCAGCAGTTTATACGGGACTAGCGGGATTTATGAGCAGTTCTTC
TRBV3-1/TRBV3-2	TRBJ2-7	TRBD2	.	CASSRDYFREQYF	TGTGCCAGCAGCCGGGACTACTTCCGCGAGCAGTACTTC
TRBV5-1	TRBJ2-7	.	.	CASSLARDTRSYEQYF	TGCGCCAGCAGTCTCGCCCGGGACACTCGCTCCTACGAGCAGTACTTC
TRBV11-2	TRBJ2-1	TRBD1	.	CASSLNLDRGDEQFF	TGTGCCAGCAGCTTAAATCTGGACAGGGGCGATGAGCAGTTCTTC
TRBV19	TRBJ1-2	.	.	CASRQDYGYTF	TGTGCCAGCCGACAGGACTATGGCTACACCTTC
TRBV7-9	TRBJ2-7	.	.	CASSLGVDNYEQYF	TGTGCCAGCAGCTTAGGGGTAGACAACTACGAGCAGTACTTC
TRBV5-4	TRBJ2-2	TRBD2	.	CASRPAGLPREAPGELFF	TGTGCCAGCAGGCCTGCTGGTCTTCCGCGGGAGGCCCCCGGGGAGCTGTTTTTT
TRBV12-3/TRBV12-4	TRBJ2-1	TRBD2	.	CATKERERQFF	TGTGCCACCAAGGAGCGGGAGAGGCAGTTCTTC
TRBV29-1	TRBJ2-3	TRBD2	.	CSVVLAGGTDTQYF	TGCAGCGTTGTTCTAGCGGGGGGCACAGATACGCAGTATTTT
TRBV19	TRBJ2-2	TRBD1	.	CASSKDRGANTGELFF	TGTGCCAGTAGTAAGGACAGGGGAGCGAACACCGGGGAGCTGTTTTTT
TRBV10-3	TRBJ1-5	.	.	CAISETDRINQPQHF	TGTGCCATCAGCGAAACAGACAGGATCAATCAGCCCCAGCATTTT
TRBV24-1	TRBJ2-2	.	.	CATSDWGSDVGELFF	TGTGCCACCAGTGATTGGGGCTCGGACGTCGGGGAGCTGTTTTTT
TRBV18	TRBJ2-1	.	.	CASSPWGDTSSYNEQFF	TGTGCCAGCTCACCTTGGGGGGATACGAGCTCCTACAATGAGCAGTTCTTC
TRBV5-4	TRBJ2-7	TRBD2	.	CASSQRGGSGQYF	TGTGCCAGCAGCCAACGGGGGGGTTCGGGGCAGTACTTC
TRBV4-3	TRBJ2-2	TRBD1	.	CASSQGTGGRGGELFF	TGCGCCAGCAGCCAAGGGACAGGGGGTCGGGGCGGGGAGCTGTTTTTT
TRBV5-4	TRBJ2-5	.	.	CASSPSGSNQETQYF	TGTGCCAGCAGCCCTAGTGGGAGCAACCAAGAGACCCAGTACTTC
TRBV5-6	TRBJ1-2	TRBD1	.	CASSLEGGVRGYTF	TGTGCCAGCAGCTTGGAAGGGGGCGTGCGTGGCTACACCTTC
TRBV6-6	TRBJ2-2	TRBD1	.	CASSKSGTGAAGELFF	TGTGCCAGCAGCAAGTCAGGGACAGGGGCGGCCGGGGAGCTGTTTTTT
TRBV5-1	TRBJ2-1	.	.	CASSLSQRLYNEQFF	TGCGCCAGCAGCTTGTCACAGAGATTATACAATGAGCAGTTCTTC
TRBV4-1	TRBJ2-6	.	.	CASSQDWGGANVLTF	TGCGCCAGCAGCCAAGATTGGGGCGGGGCCAACGTCCTGACTTTC
TRBV7-6	TRBJ2-3	.	.	CASSSIGRDTDTQYF	TGTGCCAGCAGCTCCATTGGCAGGGACACAGATACGCAGTATTTT
TRBV7-9	TRBJ2-7	.	.	CASSSIRGQKLYEQYF	TGTGCCAGCAGCTCAATCAGGGGTCAGAAACTCTACGAGCAGTACTTC
TRBV11-3	TRBJ2-5	.	.	CASSMGRGQETQYF	TGTGCCAGCAGCATGGGCAGGGGCCAAGAGACCCAGTACTTC
TRBV5-1	TRBJ2-1	.	.	CASSLVVRGNEQFF	TGCGCCAGCAGCTTGGTTGTCCGGGGAAATGAGCAGTTCTTC
TRBV7-2	TRBJ2-7	.	.	CASSFSGSFYEQYF	TGTGCCAGCAGCTTTTCAGGGTCCTTCTACGAGCAGTACTTC
TRBV19	TRBJ2-3	.	once	CASSIPGGGPTDTQYF	TGTGCCAGTAGTATTCCTGGGGGGGGCCCTACAGATACGCAGTATTTT
TRBV5-4	TRBJ2-7	TRBD2	.	CASSPSRDYPYEQYF	TGTGCCAGCAGCCCGAGCCGGGACTACCCCTACGAGCAGTACTTC
TRBV6-6	TRBJ2-1	TRBD2	.	CASIPPGRSYNEQFF	TGTGCCAGCATCCCACCCGGGAGGTCCTACAATGAGCAGTTCTTC
TRBV10-1	TRBJ2-1	TRBD2	.	CASSESGIDNEQFF	TGCGCCAGCAGTGAGAGCGGGATTGACAATGAGCAGTTCTTC
TRBV27	TRBJ1-1	.	.	CASSPQTAHRAEAFF	TGTGCCAGCAGTCCACAGACAGCACATAGAGCTGAAGCTTTCTTT
TRBV28	TRBJ1-3	.	.	CASSLLEQYSGNTIYF	TGTGCCAGCAGTTTACTCGAACAATACTCTGGAAACACCATATATTTT
TRBV28	TRBJ2-7	.	.	CASIPGGTGPYEQYF	TGTGCCAGCATTCCGGGAGGGACAGGGCCCTACGAGCAGTACTTC
TRBV28	TRBJ2-7	TRBD2	.	CASTPPGTSGFYEQYF	TGTGCCAGCACCCCCCCCGGGACTAGCGGGTTCTACGAGCAGTACTTC
TRBV24-1	TRBJ2-7	TRBD2	.	CATSDGTSRNTYEQYF	TGTGCCACCAGTGATGGGACTAGCCGGAACACCTACGAGCAGTACTTC
TRBV4-3	TRBJ1-2	.	.	CASSQQGNYGYTF	TGCGCCAGCAGCCAACAGGGGAACTATGGCTACACCTTC
TRBV24-1	TRBJ2-1	.	.	CATSDFRGSSSYNEQFF	TGTGCCACCAGTGATTTTCGGGGATCGAGCTCCTACAATGAGCAGTTCTTC
TRBV12-5	TRBJ1-5	TRBD1	.	CASGFWDSWVISNQPQHF	TGTGCTAGTGGTTTTTGGGACAGTTGGGTTATTAGCAATCAGCCCCAGCATTTT
TRBV7-9	TRBJ2-1	TRBD2	once	CASSRMGEGSYNEQFF	TGTGCCAGCAGCCGAATGGGGGAGGGCTCCTACAATGAGCAGTTCTTC
TRBV14	TRBJ1-1	.	.	CASSLGQKNTEAFF	TGTGCCAGCAGCCTCGGACAGAAGAACACTGAAGCTTTCTTT
TRBV27	TRBJ1-2	TRBD1	.	CASSTTGGINYGYTF	TGTGCCAGCAGTACGACAGGGGGAATTAACTATGGCTACACCTTC
TRBV7-2	TRBJ2-1	.	.	CASSLVGGGRNEQFF	TGTGCCAGCAGCTTAGTTGGGGGGGGGCGGAATGAGCAGTTCTTC
TRBV2	TRBJ2-1	.	.	CASNKQGPGREFEQFF	TGTGCCAGCAATAAGCAGGGCCCGGGTCGGGAGTTTGAGCAGTTCTTC